This T cell receptor (beta chain) was identified in a study of blood T cell repertoires in COVID-19. In the study overall: The study drew acute and convalescent COVID-19 samples from the United States, Italy and Spain.

This CDR3 is built from 15 residues. With V trimmed by 1 base and J by 8 bases, 5 bases remained unmatched. Germline CDR1 is SGHVS and CDR2 is FNYEAQ. TCRdb's table, derived via immunoSEQ multiplex PCR, lists solely in-frame clones and lacks some. The profile shows about 210,000 clones, roughly nine tenths of them singletons. This clonotype was obtained from a man aged 65 to 79 with acute or convalescent COVID-19. Sequenced sample: peripheral blood. The gene calls are TRBV7-6 and TRBJ2-1; 10 positions agree with TRBD2. The CDR3 DNA is TGTGCCAGCAGCTTAGTAGCTAGCGGGAGCGATGAGCAGTTCTTC. This encodes CASSLVASGSDEQFF.